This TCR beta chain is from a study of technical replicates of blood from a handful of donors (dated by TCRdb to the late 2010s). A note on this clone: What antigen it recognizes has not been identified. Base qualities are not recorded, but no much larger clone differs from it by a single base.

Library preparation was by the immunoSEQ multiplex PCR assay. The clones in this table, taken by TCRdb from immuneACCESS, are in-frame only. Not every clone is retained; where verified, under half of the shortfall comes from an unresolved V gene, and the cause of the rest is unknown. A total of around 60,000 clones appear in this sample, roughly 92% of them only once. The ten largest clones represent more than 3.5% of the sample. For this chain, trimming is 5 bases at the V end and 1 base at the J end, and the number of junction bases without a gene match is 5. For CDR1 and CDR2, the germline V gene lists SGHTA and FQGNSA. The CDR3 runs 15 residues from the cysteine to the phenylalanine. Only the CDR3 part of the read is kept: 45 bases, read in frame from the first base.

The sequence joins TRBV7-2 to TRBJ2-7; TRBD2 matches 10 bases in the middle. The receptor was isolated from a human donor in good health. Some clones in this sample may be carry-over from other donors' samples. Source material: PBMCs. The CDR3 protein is CASSTRTSGSYEQYF. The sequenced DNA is TGTGCCAGCAGCACCCGGACTAGCGGTTCCTACGAGCAGTACTTC.